At least ten counts were recorded for the clone carrying this T cell receptor beta chain. Its cognate antigen is unknown. The data were obtained in a study of early T cells in non-severe SARS-CoV-2 infection. For the study at large: Investigators sequenced bulk RNA drawn from unsorted whole blood, and chains remained unpaired. Overall study results and limits: The matching step, a VDJdb search, favored anti-spike CD8 responses and missed private and CD4 specificities.

Unique molecular identifier tags were affixed to discrete cDNA molecules. TCRdb reprocessed the 5' RACE reads via MiXCR and lists one record per CDR3 protein. The data show roughly 110,000 distinct CDR3 sequences, roughly 10% seen once. The trim removed 4 bases at V and 3 bases at J, leaving 11 bases unmatched. Per the germline V gene, CDR1 is SGHRS and CDR2 is YFSETQ. This CDR3 spans 16 amino acids. The sequencing sample was made of whole blood. This TCR came from an adult who was a healthcare worker with PCR-confirmed SARS-CoV-2 infection or an uninfected control (not recorded which). The V call is TRBV5-1, the J call TRBJ2-7; TRBD1 aligns across 9 bases. The DNA of the CDR3 is TGCGCCAGCAGCAACCCCCGGGGGACAGGGTTCTACGAGCAGTACTTC. Residues: CASSNPRGTGFYEQYF. The variable domain in full, with the rest retrieved from reference TRBV5-1 and TRBJ2-7, is KAGVTQTPRYLIKTRGQQVTLSCSPISGHRSVSWYQQTPGQGLQFLFEYFSETQRNKGNFPGRFSGRQFSNSRSEMNVSTLELGDSALYLCASSNPRGTGFYEQYFGPGTRLTVT.